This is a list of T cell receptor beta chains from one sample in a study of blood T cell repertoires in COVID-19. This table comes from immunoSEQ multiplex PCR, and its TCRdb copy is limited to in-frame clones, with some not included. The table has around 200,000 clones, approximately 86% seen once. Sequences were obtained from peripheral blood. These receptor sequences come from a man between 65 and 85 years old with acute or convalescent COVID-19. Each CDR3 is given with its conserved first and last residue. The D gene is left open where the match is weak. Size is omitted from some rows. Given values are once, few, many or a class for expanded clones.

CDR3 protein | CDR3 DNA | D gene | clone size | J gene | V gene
CASSPPAVQETQYF | TGTGCCAGCTCACCACCGGCGGTCCAAGAGACCCAGTACTTC | . | . | TRBJ2-5 | TRBV18
CSVEDPTSGTYEQYF | TGCAGCGTTGAAGACCCGACTAGCGGAACCTACGAGCAGTACTTC | TRBD2 | few | TRBJ2-7 | TRBV29-1
CASSLPGGVEQYF | TGTGCCAGCAGCTTGCCGGGAGGGGTCGAGCAGTACTTC | TRBD2 | . | TRBJ2-7 | TRBV5-6
CASSSNTQYF | TGTGCCAGCAGTTCCAATACGCAGTATTTT | . | . | TRBJ2-3 | TRBV6-6
CASSGRGSTEAFF | TGTGCCAGCAGCGGCAGGGGAAGCACTGAAGCTTTCTTT | . | . | TRBJ1-1 | TRBV11-2
CASSFPTGWSSYNSPLHF | TGTGCCAGCAGCTTCCCGACAGGTTGGAGCTCCTATAATTCACCCCTCCACTTT | . | . | TRBJ1-6 | TRBV11-2
CASRQAGQETQYF | TGTGCCAGTAGGCAGGCGGGACAAGAGACCCAGTACTTC | . | . | TRBJ2-5 | TRBV19
CASSSPTGFREQYF | TGTGCCAGCAGCTCCCCGACAGGTTTTAGGGAGCAGTACTTC | . | . | TRBJ2-7 | TRBV5-5
CASSSYVGGKYEQYF | TGTGCCAGCAGTAGCTACGTTGGGGGGAAATACGAGCAGTACTTC | . | . | TRBJ2-7 | TRBV28
CASSRQGGNTEAFF | TGTGCCAGCAGCCGGCAAGGGGGGAACACTGAAGCTTTCTTT | . | . | TRBJ1-1 | TRBV7-2
CASKEWEAHHEQYF | TGTGCCAGCAAAGAGTGGGAGGCCCACCACGAGCAGTACTTC | . | once | TRBJ2-7 | TRBV27
CASSLEPPDGQPQHF | TGTGCCAGCAGCTTGGAACCGCCAGATGGTCAGCCCCAGCATTTT | . | . | TRBJ1-5 | TRBV5-4
CASSQGGQDTQYF | TGTGCCAGCAGCCAAGGGGGACAAGATACGCAGTATTTT | . | once | TRBJ2-3 | TRBV14
CASSSPSGRLYEQYF | TGTGCCAGCAGCTCCCCCAGCGGGAGACTTTACGAGCAGTACTTC | TRBD2 | . | TRBJ2-7 | TRBV5-4
CARSDGGGGAFETQYF | TGTGCCCGCAGTGACGGGGGCGGGGGGGCGTTTGAGACCCAGTACTTC | TRBD2 | . | TRBJ2-5 | TRBV6-1
CSAGTGVGAYEQYF | TGCAGCGCTGGGACAGGGGTTGGGGCCTACGAGCAGTACTTC | TRBD1 | . | TRBJ2-7 | TRBV29-1
CSASPRLSNQPQHF | TGCAGTGCTAGTCCCAGGCTCAGCAATCAGCCCCAGCATTTT | . | . | TRBJ1-5 | TRBV20-1
CASSQDWDSYNEQFF | TGTGCCAGCAGCCAAGATTGGGACAGTTACAATGAGCAGTTCTTC | TRBD1 | once | TRBJ2-1 | TRBV3-1/TRBV3-2
CASSLQRAGGYEQYF | TGTGCCAGTAGCCTCCAGAGGGCGGGAGGGTACGAGCAGTACTTC | TRBD2 | . | TRBJ2-7 | TRBV19
CASSQAGSSSYEQYF | TGTGCCAGCAGTCAGGCCGGGAGTAGCTCCTACGAGCAGTACTTC | . | . | TRBJ2-7 | TRBV7-2
CASSVVAGMSADTQYF | TGTGCCAGCAGCGTAGTAGCGGGAATGAGCGCAGATACGCAGTATTTT | TRBD2 | . | TRBJ2-3 | TRBV9
CASGPGSGEKLFF | TGTGCCAGCGGCCCGGGGTCCGGGGAAAAACTGTTTTTT | . | . | TRBJ1-4 | TRBV5-4
CASSDRDRGSYEQYF | TGTGCCAGCAGCGACCGGGACAGGGGCTCCTACGAGCAGTACTTC | . | . | TRBJ2-7 | TRBV21-1
CASSLQDNSPLHF | TGTGCCAGCAGCTTACAGGATAATTCACCCCTCCACTTT | . | . | TRBJ1-6 | TRBV7-9
CASSYSRFMGQTEAFF | TGTGCCAGCAGTTACTCAAGATTTATGGGGCAAACTGAAGCTTTCTTT | . | . | TRBJ1-1 | TRBV6-5
CASSLSGGGDQPQHF | TGTGCCAGCAGTCTCAGCGGGGGCGGGGATCAGCCCCAGCATTTT | . | . | TRBJ1-5 | TRBV28
CASSRNDKNTEAFF | TGTGCCAGCAGCCGGAACGACAAGAACACTGAAGCTTTCTTT | . | . | TRBJ1-1 | TRBV11-2
CASSQDRGHLSSPLHF | TGTGCCAGCAGCCAAGATAGAGGACATTTGAGTTCACCCCTCCACTTT | . | . | TRBJ1-6 | TRBV4-2
CAWSEFGGSTF | TGTGCCTGGAGTGAGTTCGGGGGATCCACCTTC | . | . | TRBJ1-2 | TRBV30
CASSQYLAGVGNEQFF | TGTGCCAGCAGCCAATATCTAGCGGGAGTAGGTAATGAGCAGTTCTTC | TRBD2 | . | TRBJ2-1 | TRBV3-1/TRBV3-2
CASSESSGNTIYF | TGCGCCAGCAGCGAGAGCTCTGGAAACACCATATATTTT | . | . | TRBJ1-3 | TRBV5-1
CASRWEEGGLYNEQFF | TGTGCCAGCAGGTGGGAGGAGGGAGGGCTTTACAATGAGCAGTTCTTC | TRBD2 | . | TRBJ2-1 | TRBV7-8
CASSQGLTLTRNEQFF | TGTGCCAGCAGCCAGGGACTAACCCTCACACGCAATGAGCAGTTCTTC | TRBD2 | . | TRBJ2-1 | TRBV11-2
CSVLEASGNQPQHF | TGCAGCGTTCTTGAGGCGAGTGGCAATCAGCCCCAGCATTTT | . | few | TRBJ1-5 | TRBV29-1
CASSQRTGGDGSPLHF | TGTGCCAGCAGCCAACGGACAGGAGGAGATGGTTCACCCCTCCACTTT | TRBD1 | few | TRBJ1-6 | TRBV4-2
CASSAQGAAGELFF | TGCGCCAGCAGCGCTCAGGGGGCCGCCGGGGAGCTGTTTTTT | TRBD1 | . | TRBJ2-2 | TRBV5-1
CASSLAIGPGVQSEQETQYF | TGCGCCAGCAGCTTGGCAATCGGGCCGGGAGTCCAAAGCGAACAAGAGACCCAGTACTTC | . | . | TRBJ2-5 | TRBV5-1
CASSSGLATNEQFF | TGCGCCAGCAGCTCGGGACTAGCGACGAATGAGCAGTTCTTC | TRBD2 | once | TRBJ2-1 | TRBV5-1
CASTKEWAPHEKLFF | TGTGCCAGCACTAAAGAGTGGGCTCCCCATGAAAAACTGTTTTTT | . | . | TRBJ1-4 | TRBV6-5
CASSLTGLGETQYF | TGTGCCAGCTCACTAACAGGTCTCGGAGAGACCCAGTACTTC | . | . | TRBJ2-5 | TRBV18
CASSSRTGQVGELFF | TGTGCCAGCAGTTCCCGGACAGGTCAAGTCGGGGAGCTGTTTTTT | TRBD1 | . | TRBJ2-2 | TRBV6-5
CSVLGVHTQYF | TGCAGCGTTCTAGGGGTCCATACGCAGTATTTT | . | . | TRBJ2-3 | TRBV29-1
CASSYLGRAATEAFF | TGTGCCAGCAGTTATCTCGGCAGGGCAGCAACTGAAGCTTTCTTT | . | . | TRBJ1-1 | TRBV6-2/TRBV6-3
CASSLAFNEQFF | TGTGCCAGCAGCTTAGCCTTCAATGAGCAGTTCTTC | . | few | TRBJ2-1 | TRBV7-9
CASSLRGPLEAFF | TGTGCCAGCAGCTTGCGGGGCCCGCTTGAAGCTTTCTTT | . | . | TRBJ1-1 | TRBV7-2
CASISPAGGSYEQYF | TGTGCCAGCATCTCCCCAGCGGGGGGCTCCTACGAGCAGTACTTC | TRBD2 | once | TRBJ2-7 | TRBV6-5
CASSLASGQGNTGELFF | TGTGCCAGCAGCTTGGCCTCGGGACAGGGTAACACCGGGGAGCTGTTTTTT | TRBD1 | once | TRBJ2-2 | TRBV7-9
CASSLVGTGLIETQYF | TGCGCCAGCAGCTTGGTTGGGACAGGGCTTATAGAGACCCAGTACTTC | TRBD1 | . | TRBJ2-5 | TRBV5-1
CASSTETGFNQPQHF | TGTGCCAGCAGTACCGAGACAGGATTCAATCAGCCCCAGCATTTT | . | . | TRBJ1-5 | TRBV28